One and the same sample provided the 30 T cell receptor delta chains below, sequenced in a study of γδ T cells in repeated Plasmodium falciparum infection. Flow sorting of PBMC yielded separate Vgamma9/Vdelta2+ and Vdelta2-negative gammadelta T cell populations for bulk repertoire analysis. TCRdb applied CATT to the multiplex PCR reads for clone calling. The table has roughly 90,000 delta-chain clones, 0.8% to 1% seen once; the top ten hold 9.6%. Sequencing was performed on gamma-delta T cells from blood. These receptors all stem from a pool of human donors (malaria-infected and uninfected, not separated).

The sample holds a few counts of this clone. The TCRdb protein, from a much larger clone, departs from this DNA's translation at residue 16, likely by read error; the protein shown derives from the DNA. The rearrangement joins TRDV2 to TRDJ1, with D tentatively TRDD3 (5 bases). TCRdb supplies no J gene; here it was assigned by aligning the nucleotide sequence to germline. The CDR3 is made up of 23 amino acids. Per germline, CDR1 GEAIGNYY and CDR2 EKD. Trimming pared 0 bases from V and 0 bases from J, leaving 34 bases between. The CDR3 region has the DNA TGTGCCTGTGACACCGTTGGCCACGGCGGGGACTGGAACCATAAGAAGTACACCGATAAACTCATCTTT. The encoded protein is CACDTVGHGGDWNHKKYTDKLIF.

This clone was counted only a few times. This DNA's translation differs at residue 3 from TCRdb's protein, which comes from a much larger clone; a read error is likely, and the protein shown is translated from the DNA. J is TRDJ2 and V is TRDV1; TRDD3 might be the D (6 bases). The J gene, missing from TCRdb, was assigned here through DNA to germline matching. The germline V gene has CDR1 TSWWSYY and CDR2 QGS. The CDR3 is 23 amino acids. Here the CDR3 DNA reads TGTGCTCCTGGGGAACTGTTGCCTCTCCTATACTACTTGGGGCCCTCTTTGACAGCACAACTCTTCTTT. It translates to CAPGELLPLLYYLGPSLTAQLFF.

The table lists this clone with a few counts. Translating this DNA gives a protein that differs at residue 5 from the TCRdb one, which belongs to a much larger clone; a read error is likely, and the protein shown is this translation. The V gene is TRDV2, the J gene TRDJ3; TRDD3 aligns across 11 bases. Matching the DNA to germline supplied the J gene, which TCRdb does not give. This CDR3 has 23 amino acids. The V segment lost 3 bases and the J segment 5 bases; nucleotides outside the gene matches: 23. Per the germline V gene, CDR1 is GEAIGNYY and CDR2 is EKD. As DNA, the CDR3 is TGTGCCTGTGACTCCCTTGTGGAGATGGTGAAGCTGGGGGATACCCGGGACACCCGACAGATGTTTTTC. Its translation is CACDSLVEMVKLGDTRDTRQMFF.

The sample holds many counts of this clone. TCRdb's protein for this DNA is that of a much larger clone and differs from the translation at residue 3, likely a read error; the protein shown is the DNA translation. This sequence joins TRDV2 and TRDJ2; possible D gene TRDD3, 5 bases. The J gene is not listed in TCRdb, so it was assigned here from a DNA match to germline. The CDR3 runs to 15 residues. Germline assignment: CDR1 GEAIGNYY and CDR2 EKD. The CDR3 spells CASDTLRGDLAQLFF. The CDR3 region has the DNA TGTGCCAGTGACACCCTTAGGGGAGACCTGGCACAACTCTTCTTT.

This clone was counted only a few times. The TCRdb record carries a much larger clone's protein, which differs from this DNA's translation at residue 3; a read error is the likely cause, and the protein listed here is the DNA translation. The gene calls are TRDV1 and TRDJ1; 13 bases are shared with TRDD3. Assignment of the J gene here rests on matching the DNA to germline, because TCRdb gives none. From germline, CDR1 is TSWWSYY and CDR2 QGS. This CDR3 comprises 20 residues. CDR3 coding DNA: TGTGCTTTTGGGGCCCCCTCTCGGACTGGGGGATACGCAGCCACCGATAAACTCATCTTT. Translation: CAFGAPSRTGGYAATDKLIF.

This clone was observed many times. The chain has TRDV2 and TRDJ3, with no clear D. Trimming took 2 bases from V and 1 from J, leaving 11 bases between them. This CDR3 comprises 17 residues. Germline V gives CDR1 GEAIGNYY, CDR2 EKD. The CDR3 is CACDNAQGSWDTRQMFF. The DNA of the CDR3 is TGTGCCTGTGACAACGCACAGGGGTCCTGGGACACCCGACAGATGTTTTTC.

There are a few counts of this clone. The translation of this DNA and the TCRdb protein of a much larger clone differ at residue 9, probably owing to a read error; the protein shown here is translated from the DNA. The chain combines TRDV1 with TRDJ1; 7 nucleotides line up with TRDD2. Because TCRdb records no J gene, it was assigned here through a match of the DNA to germline. CDR3 length: 17 amino acids. V shed 5 bases, J shed 4 bases, and the junction held 16 bases outside the gene matches. Per the germline V gene, CDR1 is TSWWSYY and CDR2 is QGS. Here the CDR3 DNA reads TGTGCTCTTGGGCTATTTCCTACAGAGCGTACGAACGATAAACTCATCTTT. Translating it yields CALGLFPTERTNDKLIF.

A word on this clone: TCRdb's entry gives the protein of a much larger clone, which mismatches this DNA's translation at residue 9, likely from a read error; the protein reported here is translated from the DNA. The rearrangement links TRDV2 to TRDJ1; D perhaps matches TRDD3 (6 bases). Since TCRdb gives no J gene, matching the DNA to germline was used here to assign it. Germline-derived CDR1 and CDR2 are GEAIGNYY and EKD. This CDR3 has 19 amino acids. Trimming cost V 0 bases and J 0 bases, with 22 bases left between them. CDR3 bases: TGTGCCTGTGACACCGTTTCCCCTTGGGGGGGCCAGTACACCGATAAACTCATCTTT. This encodes CACDTVSPWGGQYTDKLIF.

This clone was seen more than once but under ten times. TCRdb has a much larger clone's protein, which differs at residues 5 and 13 from the translation of this DNA, likely because of a read error; what is shown is the protein translated from the DNA. J is TRDJ1 and V is TRDV1, with TRDD3 matching over 10 bases. Germline V gives CDR1 TSWWSYY, CDR2 QGS. V gave up 5 bases and J gave up 0 bases; unmatched junction bases: 36. This CDR3 has 26 residues. CDR3 coding DNA: TGTGCTCTTGGGAGACTAATCCAGTCCAAAGAGGGGGACTGGGGGATGAGAGGATCGTACACCGATAAACTCATCTTT. Translating it yields CALGRLIQSKEGDWGMRGSYTDKLIF.

In the case of this clone: A far larger clone lies a single base away; this is likely a read error. The sample carries other DNA sequences with the same CDR3. This chain joins TRDV2 and TRDJ1; D perhaps matches TRDD3 (5 bases). TCRdb records no J gene; here it was assigned by comparing the DNA to germline. The length of the CDR3 is 19 residues. With 1 base removed from V and 0 bases from J, the gap between germline ends came to 23 bases. CDR1 and CDR2 (germline): GEAIGNYY, EKD. Here the CDR3 reads CACDTLPVAPGENTDKLIF. The DNA for the CDR3 is TGTGCCTGTGACACTCTCCCTGTCGCCCCAGGGGAAAACACCGATAAACTCATCTTT.

This clone showed up just a few times. TCRdb attributes to this sequence the protein of a much larger clone, which differs from the DNA translation at residue 13; a read error is likely, and the protein displayed is translated from the DNA. The chain has TRDV1 and TRDJ1; 7 positions agree with TRDD3. Because TCRdb records no J gene, it was assigned here through a match of the DNA to germline. The germline V gene encodes CDR1 TSWWSYY and CDR2 QGS. The V and J ends lost 5 bases and 3 bases, in that order; junction bases with no gene match: 18. The CDR3 sequence is 18 residues long. CDR3 coding DNA: TGTGCTCTTGGGAGTGCCTCCCTACTGGGGAAAGGAGCCGATAAACTCATCTTT. Translating it yields CALGSASLLGKGADKLIF.

This clone showed up just a few times. A far larger clone is one base from this, pointing to a likely read error. The sample has other DNA sequences that encode this CDR3 too. V and J are TRDV2 and TRDJ1; perhaps TRDD3 as D (5 bases). TCRdb is silent on the J gene; assignment here came from matching the DNA to germline. The CDR3 runs 18 residues. Germline V CDR1 and CDR2: GEAIGNYY, EKD. The V gene lost 3 bases and the J gene lost 0 bases, with 22 bases spanning the gap. CDR3 residues: CACDAVLGVGSNTDKLIF. The CDR3 bases are TGTGCCTGTGACGCAGTTTTAGGAGTGGGATCGAACACCGATAAACTCATCTTT.

As for this clone: This likely stems from a read error, as it lies one base from a far larger clone. The same CDR3 arises from other DNA sequences in this sample as well. V gene TRDV1 combines with J gene TRDJ1; TRDD3 agrees at 12 bases. Assignment of the J gene here rests on matching the DNA to germline, because TCRdb gives none. CDR1 and CDR2 from the germline V gene are TSWWSYY and QGS. The CDR3 spans 21 residues. CDR3 DNA: TGCGCTCTTGGGGAACCCTCCATCTGGGGGATACGCGTATCCCCCACCGATAAACTCATCTTT. Protein sequence: CALGEPSIWGIRVSPTDKLIF.

For this clone: It is likely a read error: a sequence one base away is far more abundant. This sample includes further DNA sequences coding for the same CDR3. The chain has TRDV2 and TRDJ3; maybe TRDD3 (7 bases). The CDR3 extends over 22 amino acids. The germline V gene encodes CDR1 GEAIGNYY and CDR2 EKD. The V end lost 4 bases, the J end lost 4 bases, and 31 bases lay between the germline ends. The CDR3 coding sequence is TGTGCCTGTGATCGGATTCCTAAACTGGGGATAGACGGGTCTTGGGACACCCGACAGATGTTTTTC. Translated, it gives CACDRIPKLGIDGSWDTRQMFF.

There are a few counts of this clone. TCRdb attributes to this sequence the protein of a much larger clone, which differs from the DNA translation at residue 10; a read error is likely, and the protein displayed is translated from the DNA. The chain has TRDV1 and TRDJ1; 8 positions match TRDD3. In the absence of a J gene in TCRdb, the DNA was matched to germline to assign it here. The CDR3 runs 22 residues. V lost 0 bases, J lost 0 bases, and 21 bases stayed unmatched. Germline CDR1 reads TSWWSYY; CDR2 reads QGS. As DNA, the CDR3 is TGTGCTCTTGGGGAACTATCCCTAAAGGAGTCCCTGGGGGAGGATAACACCGATAAACTCATCTTT. This translates into CALGELSLKESLGEDNTDKLIF.

Points on this clone: This is likely an artifact of a read error, given a far larger clone one base away. Other DNA sequences from this sample encode an identical CDR3 as well. The V gene is TRDV1, but the J gene lacks a call; the table's TRDD3 call for D was not verified on the DNA. Looked up from germline, CDR1 is TSWWSYY and CDR2 is QGS. The CDR3 contains 16 residues. Here the CDR3 DNA reads TGTGCTCTTGGGGAACTGAGGGATACGGGTACCGATAAGCTCATCTTT. This encodes CALGELRDTGTDKLIF.

This clone turned up a few times. The protein given by TCRdb reflects a much larger clone and differs at residue 15 from this DNA's translation, likely from a read error; the protein shown is the DNA's translation. The rearrangement uses TRDV2 and TRDJ1; 8 bases are a match to TRDD3. Germline V gives CDR1 GEAIGNYY, CDR2 EKD. This CDR3 is built from 17 residues. In DNA, the CDR3 is TGTGCCTGTGACACGGTACTGGGGGCCTCGTACACCGATAAACCCATCTTT. Its translation: CACDTVLGASYTDKPIF.

This clone was seen many times. The genes are TRDV1 and TRDJ1; TRDD3 matches at 8 bases. The CDR3 runs to 19 residues. V trimming: 0 bases; J trimming: 7 bases; junction bases outside the gene matches: 19. Looked up from germline, CDR1 is TSWWSYY and CDR2 is QGS. The CDR3 loop reads CALGELHSYGLGDPFKLIF. The CDR3, as DNA: TGTGCTCTTGGGGAACTCCACTCCTACGGTCTGGGGGACCCTTTTAAACTCATCTTT.

A word on this clone: A read error likely explains why the TCRdb protein, taken from a much larger clone, differs from this DNA's translation at residue 15; the protein shown is translated from the DNA. The V and J genes are TRDV1 and TRDJ1, with D possibly TRDD2 on 6 matching bases. CDR1 and CDR2 from the germline V gene are TSWWSYY and QGS. The CDR3 length is 23 residues. The V end lost 0 bases, the J end lost 0 bases, and 32 bases lay between the germline ends. The CDR3 loop reads CALGELGGAFRASEWAYTDKLIF. CDR3 nucleotide sequence: TGTGCTCTTGGGGAACTGGGGGGCGCCTTCCGGGCGTCTGAGTGGGCGTACACCGATAAACTCATCTTT.

The table lists this clone with a few counts. A far larger clone lies a single base away; this is likely a read error. The same CDR3 is also encoded by other DNA sequences in this sample. V gene TRDV1 combines with J gene TRDJ1, with 7 bases matching TRDD2. The J gene, absent from TCRdb, was called here by matching the DNA to germline. Per germline, CDR1 TSWWSYY and CDR2 QGS. Germline trimming cut 5 bases from V and 5 bases from J; bases unmatched to any gene: 17. This CDR3 region has 17 residues. This CDR3 is CALGLFPTGRTNDKLIF. CDR3 in DNA: TGTGCTCTTGGGCTATTTCCTACAGGGCGTACGAATGATAAACTCATCTTT.

Worth noting for this clone: The likely explanation is a read error, given a far larger clone one base away. The same CDR3 arises from other DNA sequences in this sample as well. The chain combines TRDV2 with TRDJ1, with 9 bases matching TRDD3. CDR1 GEAIGNYY and CDR2 EKD come from the germline V gene. V was clipped by 2 bases and J by 1 base; unmatched bases: 13. This CDR3 comprises 18 residues. DNA of the CDR3: TGTGCCTGTGACAACGTGCTGGGGGATTCTCGTCCCACCGATAAACTCATCTTT. Translation gives CACDNVLGDSRPTDKLIF.

A word on this clone: The protein TCRdb gives is from a much larger clone and does not agree with this DNA's translation at residue 8, likely a read error; the protein shown here comes from the DNA. V and J are TRDV1 and TRDJ2, with 11 bases fitting TRDD3. TCRdb does not report a J gene; here it was assigned by matching the DNA to germline references. CDR1 and CDR2 (germline): TSWWSYY, QGS. The V segment lost 5 bases and the J segment 0 bases; nucleotides outside the gene matches: 32. This CDR3 spans 26 amino acids. The CDR3: CALGNPDPDHRWGIRDIKALTAQLFF. As DNA, the CDR3 is TGTGCTCTTGGGAACCCCGACCCGGATCATCGATGGGGGATACGCGATATAAAAGCTTTGACAGCACAACTCTTCTTT.

About this clone itself: With a much larger clone just one base away, this may be a read error. Other DNA sequences of this sample code for an identical CDR3. The chain has TRDV1 and TRDJ1; 9 positions agree with TRDD3. This CDR3 region has 19 residues. The V segment lost 3 bases and the J segment 2 bases; nucleotides outside the gene matches: 16. Germline lookup yields CDR1 TSWWSYY and CDR2 QGS. The CDR3 bases are TGTGCTCTTGGGGAGAATTTCTCGGGGGGGATACTGAAGACCGATAAACTCATCTTT. It is translated as CALGENFSGGILKTDKLIF.

A word on this clone: A single base is all that separates this from a far larger clone, so a read error is likely. Other DNA sequences within the sample encode an identical CDR3. There is no J gene call, but TRDV1 is given as the V gene; the table's D call TRDD3 went unverified against the DNA. Germline assignment: CDR1 TSWWSYY and CDR2 QGS. The CDR3 runs 16 residues. CDR3 DNA: TGTGCTCTTGGGGAACGGCAACTGGGGGACACCGATAAGCTCATCTTT. Protein product: CALGERQLGDTDKLIF.

In regard to this clone: A far more abundant clone sits one base away, making this likely a read error. At the DNA level, this CDR3 is encoded by other sequences in the same sample as well. The rearrangement joins TRDV1 to TRDJ1; TRDD2 might be the D (6 bases). Here the J gene came from matching the DNA to germline, since TCRdb omits it. Germline V lookup: CDR1 TSWWSYY, CDR2 QGS. The CDR3 runs 17 residues. Trimming took 3 bases from V and 10 from J, leaving 27 bases between them. The CDR3: CALGETSYLPQEGGLIF. The CDR3, as DNA: TGTGCTCTTGGGGAGACCTCCTACCTCCCGCAAGAAGGTGGACTCATCTTT.

Worth noting for this clone: The protein given by TCRdb reflects a much larger clone and differs at residue 6 from this DNA's translation, likely from a read error; the protein shown is the DNA's translation. The rearrangement joins TRDV2 to TRDJ1; 12 bases fit TRDD3. Germline loops: CDR1 GEAIGNYY, CDR2 EKD. This CDR3 has 21 amino acids. After removal of 4 bases from V and 0 bases from J, the junction contained 20 bases not matched to a gene. The CDR3 protein is CACEKPGLGDTTYSDTDKLIF. The DNA of the CDR3 is TGTGCCTGTGAGAAACCAGGACTGGGGGATACAACCTACTCTGACACCGATAAACTCATCTTT.

The sample holds a few counts of this clone. With a far larger clone one base away, a read error is the likely cause. The identical CDR3 is also encoded by other nucleotide sequences in the sample. V gene TRDV1 combines with J gene TRDJ1; D is possibly TRDD2 (5 bases). TCRdb carries no J gene annotation; the J gene was assigned here by matching the DNA with germline. V lost 4 bases to trimming and J lost 3 bases, with 27 bases between them. Germline assignment: CDR1 TSWWSYY and CDR2 QGS. The CDR3 contains 19 residues. For the CDR3, the DNA is TGTGCTCTTGGGGCCCCTCCTCCTCCCGGTCCTTCGTACGCCGATAAACTCATCTTT. This encodes CALGAPPPPGPSYADKLIF.

Remarks on this clone: For this DNA, TCRdb reports the protein of a much larger clone, which diverges at residue 13, most likely from a read error; the protein presented here is translated directly from the DNA. The CDR3 DNA sequence: TGTGCCTGTGCAAGTACTGGGGGATACGACACCGATAGACTCATCTTT. This translates into CACASTGGYDTDRLIF. V gene TRDV2 combines with J gene TRDJ1; 13 bases align to TRDD3. No J gene was available from TCRdb, and it was assigned here by a germline match of the DNA. The CDR3 consists of 16 residues. Germline V gene data show CDR1 as GEAIGNYY and CDR2 as EKD.

There are many counts of this clone. A far larger clone is only one base removed, so a read error is likely. Other DNA variants within this sample encode the same CDR3. The V and J genes are TRDV2 and TRDJ1, with D possibly being TRDD3 (6 bases). The J gene, missing from TCRdb, was assigned here through DNA to germline matching. The CDR3 loop spans 16 amino acids. Germline-derived CDR1 and CDR2 are GEAIGNYY and EKD. The CDR3 here is CACDTLTRGTLDKLIF. The CDR3 DNA reads as TGTGCCTGCGACACCCTCACCCGGGGGACTCTCGATAAACTCATCTTT.

This clone came up a few times. TCRdb shows a much larger clone's protein in place of this DNA's translation, and the two differ at residue 7, likely through a read error; the protein shown is translated from the DNA. In DNA form, the CDR3 reads TGTGCTCTTGGGGAAATCCCTTGGGGGATACAAGGGTACACCGATAAACTCATCTTT. This codes for CALGEIPWGIQGYTDKLIF. The rearrangement links TRDV1 to TRDJ1, with TRDD3 matching 10 bases. Here the J gene came from matching the DNA to germline, since TCRdb omits it. The germline V gene has CDR1 TSWWSYY and CDR2 QGS. The CDR3 contains 19 residues. Unmatched junction bases numbered 12, after V lost 2 bases and J lost 0 bases.